The clone carrying this T cell receptor (beta chain) was recorded at least ten times. Its antigen is unidentified. The V end was cut by 3 bases, the J end by 2 bases, with 10 bases between. The CDR3 runs 14 residues. Germline V gene data show CDR1 as MGHDK and CDR2 as SYGVNS. This entry comes from a study of CD8 T cells in ankylosing spondylitis. Study findings and constraints: Apparently characteristic of ankylosing spondylitis blood was a TCR beta motif (under ten highly homologous variants). According to the report, clones linked to the disease were significantly enriched in matched synovial fluid samples taken from ankylosing spondylitis patients.

Molecular-barcoded quantitative 5'-RACE produced these TCR beta libraries. TCRdb redid the calling of the 5' RACE reads with MiXCR, one entry per CDR3 protein. This table holds about 460,000 distinct CDR3 sequences, approximately 5.3% found once. This rearrangement joins TRBV25-1 to TRBJ1-2; D may be TRBD1 (6 bases). The TCR comes from a male donor with ankylosing spondylitis. Sample: blood, either unsorted or a sorted T cell fraction (not recorded which). DNA for the CDR3: TGTGCCAGCAGTGAGACCGACAGGAACTATGGCTACACCTTC. This sequence encodes CASSETDRNYGYTF.